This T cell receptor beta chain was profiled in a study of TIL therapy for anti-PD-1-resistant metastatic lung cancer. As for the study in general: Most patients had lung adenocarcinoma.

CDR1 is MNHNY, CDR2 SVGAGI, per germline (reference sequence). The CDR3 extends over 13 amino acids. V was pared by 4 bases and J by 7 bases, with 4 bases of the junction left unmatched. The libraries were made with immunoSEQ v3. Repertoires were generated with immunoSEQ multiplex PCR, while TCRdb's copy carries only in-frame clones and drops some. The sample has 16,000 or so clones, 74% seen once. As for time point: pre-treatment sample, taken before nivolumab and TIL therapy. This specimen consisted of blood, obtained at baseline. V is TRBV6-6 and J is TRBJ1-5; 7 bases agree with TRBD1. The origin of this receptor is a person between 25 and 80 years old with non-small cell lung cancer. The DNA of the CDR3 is TGTGCCAGCAGTTTTACAGGGGAACAGCCCCAGCATTTT. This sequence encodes CASSFTGEQPQHF.